The rows below give T cell receptor beta chains drawn from one sample of a study of cytomegalovirus exposure and HLA in healthy donors. TCRdb keeps only in-frame clones here, not all; method: immunoSEQ multiplex PCR. Among 60,000 to 80,000 clones listed, around 85% were seen once. Sequenced input: PBMCs. Receptor source: a man aged 25 to 40 in good health and CMV-seronegative. CDR3s include the opening cysteine and the closing phenylalanine or tryptophan. The order of the fields is J gene, clone size, D gene, V gene, CDR3 DNA, CDR3 protein. A D gene is named only where the DNA matches it firmly. Clone size is shown for a subset of rows, as once, few, many or a class of expanded clone.

j_call: TRBJ2-3; clone_size: .; d_call: .; v_call: TRBV27; cdr3_nt: TGTGCCAGCAGATACTCGAATACGCAGTATTTT; cdr3_aa: CASRYSNTQYF
j_call: TRBJ1-2; clone_size: .; d_call: .; v_call: TRBV29-1; cdr3_nt: TGCAGCGTTGATGGGGGGGCCCAAACTAACTATGGCTACACCTTC; cdr3_aa: CSVDGGAQTNYGYTF
j_call: TRBJ1-4; clone_size: .; d_call: TRBD1; v_call: TRBV4-1; cdr3_nt: TGCGCCAGCAGCCAAGGTCCCGGGACAGGGGACGAAAAACTGTTTTTT; cdr3_aa: CASSQGPGTGDEKLFF
j_call: TRBJ1-2; clone_size: .; d_call: TRBD1; v_call: TRBV5-8; cdr3_nt: TGTGCCAGCAGCTTTGGCTCAGGGGACAGGTCGTATGGCTACACCTTC; cdr3_aa: CASSFGSGDRSYGYTF
j_call: TRBJ1-2; clone_size: .; d_call: TRBD1; v_call: TRBV6-5; cdr3_nt: TGTGCCAGCAGTTACGCAGGGGGGTATGGCTACACCTTC; cdr3_aa: CASSYAGGYGYTF
j_call: TRBJ1-5; clone_size: once; d_call: .; v_call: TRBV6-5; cdr3_nt: TGTGCCAGCAGACAGGGTTATGGCAATCAGCCCCAGCATTTT; cdr3_aa: CASRQGYGNQPQHF
j_call: TRBJ2-1; clone_size: .; d_call: TRBD1; v_call: TRBV19; cdr3_nt: TGTGCCAGTAGGACCCAATCGGGACAGGGTTACAATGAGCAGTTCTTC; cdr3_aa: CASRTQSGQGYNEQFF
j_call: TRBJ2-1; clone_size: .; d_call: .; v_call: TRBV7-3; cdr3_nt: TGTGCCAGCAGCCGAGTTAGGAGTAGCTCCTACAATGAGCAGTTCTTC; cdr3_aa: CASSRVRSSSYNEQFF
j_call: TRBJ2-5; clone_size: once; d_call: TRBD2; v_call: TRBV29-1; cdr3_nt: TGCAGCGTTAATGGCGGGGGGGCGGGCGAGACCCAGTACTTC; cdr3_aa: CSVNGGGAGETQYF
j_call: TRBJ1-6; clone_size: .; d_call: TRBD1; v_call: TRBV19; cdr3_nt: TGTGCCAGTAGTATAGACGGACAGGGGTGGTCACCCCTCCACTTT; cdr3_aa: CASSIDGQGWSPLHF
j_call: TRBJ1-3; clone_size: .; d_call: TRBD1; v_call: TRBV27; cdr3_nt: TGTGCCAGCAGGAGGACAGGGGAGAATACCATATATTTT; cdr3_aa: CASRRTGENTIYF
j_call: TRBJ2-3; clone_size: .; d_call: TRBD2; v_call: TRBV2; cdr3_nt: TGTGCCAGCAGTGACGGGGCACGGGGGGGGCGTACAGATACGCAGTATTTT; cdr3_aa: CASSDGARGGRTDTQYF
j_call: TRBJ1-5; clone_size: .; d_call: .; v_call: TRBV30; cdr3_nt: TGTGCCTGGAGTGTACAGGGAGCTGGCAATCAGCCCCAGCATTTT; cdr3_aa: CAWSVQGAGNQPQHF
j_call: TRBJ2-1; clone_size: .; d_call: .; v_call: TRBV27; cdr3_nt: TGTGCCAGCAGTCCCACCACGGGTAACAATGAGCAGTTCTTC; cdr3_aa: CASSPTTGNNEQFF
j_call: TRBJ2-1; clone_size: .; d_call: .; v_call: TRBV19; cdr3_nt: TGTGCCAGTAGTATAGTGGGTAGGGGGGAGCAGTTCTTC; cdr3_aa: CASSIVGRGEQFF
j_call: TRBJ2-2; clone_size: .; d_call: TRBD2; v_call: TRBV5-1; cdr3_nt: TGCGCCAGCAGCTCCCCCCTAGCGGGGGGGCCGAACACCGGGGAGCTGTTTTTT; cdr3_aa: CASSSPLAGGPNTGELFF
j_call: TRBJ1-5; clone_size: .; d_call: .; v_call: TRBV5-6; cdr3_nt: TGTGCCAGCAGCTTGAGCGTACTAGGCAATCAGCCCCAGCATTTT; cdr3_aa: CASSLSVLGNQPQHF
j_call: TRBJ2-3; clone_size: .; d_call: TRBD2; v_call: TRBV5-1; cdr3_nt: TGCGCCAGCAGCAGCACTAGCGTTGCCCTCGGAGATACGCAGTATTTT; cdr3_aa: CASSSTSVALGDTQYF
j_call: TRBJ1-6; clone_size: .; d_call: .; v_call: TRBV27; cdr3_nt: TGTGCCAGCAGTGGTTTACTGAGTAATTCACCCCTCCACTTT; cdr3_aa: CASSGLLSNSPLHF
j_call: TRBJ2-3; clone_size: .; d_call: TRBD1; v_call: TRBV25-1; cdr3_nt: TGTGCCAGCAGTGGAAACGAGGGGGCCACCACAGATACGCAGTATTTT; cdr3_aa: CASSGNEGATTDTQYF
j_call: TRBJ2-5; clone_size: .; d_call: TRBD2; v_call: TRBV7-2; cdr3_nt: TGTGCCAGCAGCTTATACGGGAGGGAAGAGACCCAGTACTTC; cdr3_aa: CASSLYGREETQYF
j_call: TRBJ2-1; clone_size: .; d_call: TRBD2; v_call: TRBV4-1; cdr3_nt: TGCGCCAGCAGCCAAGTAGCGGGAGCACACAATGAGCAGTTCTTC; cdr3_aa: CASSQVAGAHNEQFF
j_call: TRBJ2-7; clone_size: .; d_call: .; v_call: TRBV5-4; cdr3_nt: TGTGCCAGCAGCTTAAAACTGTTTCCCTACGAGCAGTACTTC; cdr3_aa: CASSLKLFPYEQYF
j_call: TRBJ2-1; clone_size: .; d_call: .; v_call: TRBV6-4; cdr3_nt: TGTGCCAGCAGTGACTCTAGCGGCTCCTACAATGAGCAGTTCTTC; cdr3_aa: CASSDSSGSYNEQFF
j_call: TRBJ2-5; clone_size: .; d_call: .; v_call: TRBV4-3; cdr3_nt: TGCGCCAGCAGCCAAGGCGTCTCACAAGAGACCCAGTACTTC; cdr3_aa: CASSQGVSQETQYF
j_call: TRBJ2-7; clone_size: .; d_call: TRBD1; v_call: TRBV6-6; cdr3_nt: TGTGCCAGCAGATCTCGGACAGGGAATCTAAACGAGCAGTACTTC; cdr3_aa: CASRSRTGNLNEQYF
j_call: TRBJ2-3; clone_size: .; d_call: .; v_call: TRBV7-2; cdr3_nt: TGTGCCAGCAGCTTAAACGGCGGGGAAGCGGCAGATACGCAGTATTTT; cdr3_aa: CASSLNGGEAADTQYF
j_call: TRBJ1-4; clone_size: once; d_call: .; v_call: TRBV19; cdr3_nt: TGTGCCAGTAGCAGTGATCCTAATGAAAAACTGTTTTTT; cdr3_aa: CASSSDPNEKLFF
j_call: TRBJ1-3; clone_size: once; d_call: .; v_call: TRBV5-1; cdr3_nt: TGCGCCAGCAGCTTGCGGGACACCCACTCTGGAAACACCATATATTTT; cdr3_aa: CASSLRDTHSGNTIYF
j_call: TRBJ1-2; clone_size: few; d_call: .; v_call: TRBV28; cdr3_nt: TGTGCCAGCAGCCAAACAGGGTTTAACTATGGCTACACCTTC; cdr3_aa: CASSQTGFNYGYTF
j_call: TRBJ1-1; clone_size: .; d_call: TRBD1; v_call: TRBV29-1; cdr3_nt: TGCAGCGTTGAATGGGGACAGATGAACACTGAAGCTTTCTTT; cdr3_aa: CSVEWGQMNTEAFF
j_call: TRBJ2-1; clone_size: .; d_call: TRBD2; v_call: TRBV5-1; cdr3_nt: TGCGCCAGCAGCAGAGGGACTAGCTACTACAATGAGCAGTTCTTC; cdr3_aa: CASSRGTSYYNEQFF
j_call: TRBJ2-1; clone_size: .; d_call: TRBD2; v_call: TRBV13; cdr3_nt: TGTGCCAGCAGCGTGTTAGCGGGAGGGAGCTCCTACAATGAGCAGTTCTTC; cdr3_aa: CASSVLAGGSSYNEQFF
j_call: TRBJ1-2; clone_size: .; d_call: .; v_call: TRBV29-1; cdr3_nt: TGCAGCGTTGTGGACAGCTATGGCTACACCTTC; cdr3_aa: CSVVDSYGYTF
j_call: TRBJ1-5; clone_size: few; d_call: .; v_call: TRBV5-6; cdr3_nt: TGTGCCAGCAGCTTTATTGGGACTCCAGATCAGCCCCAGCATTTT; cdr3_aa: CASSFIGTPDQPQHF
j_call: TRBJ1-4; clone_size: .; d_call: TRBD1; v_call: TRBV5-1; cdr3_nt: TGCGCCAGCAGCACAGGACAGGCAGATGAAAAACTGTTTTTT; cdr3_aa: CASSTGQADEKLFF
j_call: TRBJ1-5; clone_size: few; d_call: .; v_call: TRBV4-3; cdr3_nt: TGCGCCAGCAGCCAGTCCTTTGAGGGAAATCAGCCCCAGCATTTT; cdr3_aa: CASSQSFEGNQPQHF
j_call: TRBJ2-4; clone_size: few; d_call: TRBD1; v_call: TRBV28; cdr3_nt: TGTGCCAGCAGTCCGGGGACAGACGTAGCCAAAAACATTCAGTACTTC; cdr3_aa: CASSPGTDVAKNIQYF
j_call: TRBJ2-7; clone_size: .; d_call: TRBD2; v_call: TRBV4-1; cdr3_nt: TGCGCCAGCAGCTACCCTAGCGGGGGGGTCTACGAGCAGTACTTC; cdr3_aa: CASSYPSGGVYEQYF
j_call: TRBJ1-1; clone_size: .; d_call: .; v_call: TRBV28; cdr3_nt: TGTGCCAGCAGTTTATGGGGGAGGGGAGGAGACTTCTTT; cdr3_aa: CASSLWGRGGDFF
j_call: TRBJ2-5; clone_size: .; d_call: TRBD2; v_call: TRBV7-8; cdr3_nt: TGTGCCAGCAGTTCGAGCGGGAGGGCCTCAGAGACCCAGTACTTC; cdr3_aa: CASSSSGRASETQYF
j_call: TRBJ1-5; clone_size: .; d_call: TRBD1; v_call: TRBV30; cdr3_nt: TGTGCCTGGAGGGACAGGAGCGTGGATCAGCCCCAGCATTTT; cdr3_aa: CAWRDRSVDQPQHF
j_call: TRBJ2-2; clone_size: .; d_call: .; v_call: TRBV18; cdr3_nt: TGTGCCAGCTCACCCCCGGCGCAGGGCGGCACCGGGGAGCTGTTTTTT; cdr3_aa: CASSPPAQGGTGELFF